A selection of T cell receptor beta chains follows, all from one sample in a study of blood T cells in healthy people across ages. TCRdb reprocessed the 5' RACE reads via MiXCR and lists one record per CDR3 protein. This table has 550,000 to 700,000 distinct CDR3 sequences, 27% appearing once. The sequenced sample consisted of blood. Source of these receptors: a woman in her 70s in good health. CDR3s include the opening cysteine and the closing phenylalanine or tryptophan. The D gene is left open where the match is weak. Clone size is stated in some rows and not others, as once, few, many or a class when expanded.

j_call	d_call	v_call	clone_size	cdr3_aa	cdr3_nt
TRBJ1-2	NA	TRBV18	many	CASSPTGNYGYTF	TGTGCCAGCTCACCAACAGGGAACTATGGCTACACCTTC
TRBJ1-1	NA	TRBV7-9	NA	CASSFTGVTEAFF	TGTGCCAGCAGCTTCACCGGTGTCACTGAAGCTTTCTTT
TRBJ2-7	NA	TRBV12-3/TRBV12-4	NA	CASSSGFPKYF	TGTGCCAGCAGTTCCGGTTTCCCCAAGTACTTC
TRBJ2-7	NA	TRBV5-5	NA	CASRRDSAGVVGEQYF	TGTGCCAGCAGACGAGACAGTGCCGGGGTGGTTGGCGAGCAGTACTTC
TRBJ2-5	NA	TRBV29-1	NA	CSVAKTGSGEGTQYF	TGCAGCGTCGCAAAAACCGGGTCGGGGGAAGGGACCCAGTACTTC
TRBJ1-4	TRBD1	TRBV6-1	few	CASRQGQGGEKLFF	TGTGCCAGCCGACAGGGACAGGGCGGTGAAAAACTGTTTTTT
TRBJ1-1	TRBD1	TRBV5-6	NA	CASTRDSQMNTEAFF	TGTGCCAGCACCCGGGACAGCCAAATGAACACTGAAGCTTTCTTT
TRBJ2-5	NA	TRBV7-2	many	CASSLLQGGETQYF	TGTGCCAGCAGCTTATTACAGGGTGGGGAGACCCAGTACTTC
TRBJ2-5	NA	TRBV10-3	NA	CAISTGQSLQETQYF	TGTGCCATCAGTACCGGACAGTCGCTTCAAGAGACCCAGTACTTC
TRBJ1-4	NA	TRBV7-9	NA	CASTLGNGLYEKLFF	TGTGCCAGCACCTTGGGGAACGGATTATATGAAAAACTGTTTTTT
TRBJ1-1	NA	TRBV12-3/TRBV12-4	NA	CASSPRALNTEAFF	TGTGCCAGCAGTCCGAGGGCCCTGAACACTGAAGCTTTCTTT
TRBJ1-3	NA	TRBV6-5	NA	CASSYSPSGNTIYF	TGTGCCAGCAGTTACAGCCCCTCTGGAAACACCATATATTTT
TRBJ1-2	NA	TRBV5-1	few	CASSPYPGVNYGYTF	TGCGCCAGCAGCCCTTACCCCGGGGTTAACTATGGCTACACCTTC
TRBJ1-3	NA	TRBV13	NA	CASSLGQRNTIYF	TGTGCCAGCAGCTTAGGCCAGAGAAACACCATATATTTT
TRBJ1-5	TRBD1	TRBV6-5	few	CASSYTNQGGQPQHF	TGTGCCAGCAGTTACACCAACCAGGGGGGTCAGCCCCAGCATTTT